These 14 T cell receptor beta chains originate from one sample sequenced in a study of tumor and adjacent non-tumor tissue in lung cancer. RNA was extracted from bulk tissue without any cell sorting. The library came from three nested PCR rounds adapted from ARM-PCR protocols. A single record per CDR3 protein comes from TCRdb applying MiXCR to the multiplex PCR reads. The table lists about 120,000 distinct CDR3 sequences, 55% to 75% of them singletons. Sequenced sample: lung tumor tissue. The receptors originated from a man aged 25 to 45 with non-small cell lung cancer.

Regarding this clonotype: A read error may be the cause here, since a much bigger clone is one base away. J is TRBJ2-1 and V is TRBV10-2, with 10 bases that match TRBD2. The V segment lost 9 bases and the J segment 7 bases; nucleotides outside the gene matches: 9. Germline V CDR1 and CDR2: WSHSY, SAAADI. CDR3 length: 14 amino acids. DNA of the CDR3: TGCGCCAGGAGAGCGGGGGGGACCTTAAATGAGCAGTTCTTC. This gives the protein CARRAGGTLNEQFF.

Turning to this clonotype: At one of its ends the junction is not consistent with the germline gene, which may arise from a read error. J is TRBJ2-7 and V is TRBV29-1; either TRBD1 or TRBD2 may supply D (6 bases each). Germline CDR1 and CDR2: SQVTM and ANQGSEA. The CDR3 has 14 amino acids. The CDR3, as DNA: TGCAGCCTTGGGGGTCAGGGGAGGTCCTACGAGCAGAACTTC. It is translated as CSLGGQGRSYEQNF.

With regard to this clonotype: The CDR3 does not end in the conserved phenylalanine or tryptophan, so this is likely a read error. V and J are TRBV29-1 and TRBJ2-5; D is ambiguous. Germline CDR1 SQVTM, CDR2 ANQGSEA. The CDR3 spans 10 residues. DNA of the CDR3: TGCAACGTCCTCCAAGAGACCCAGTACATC. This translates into CNVLQETQYI.

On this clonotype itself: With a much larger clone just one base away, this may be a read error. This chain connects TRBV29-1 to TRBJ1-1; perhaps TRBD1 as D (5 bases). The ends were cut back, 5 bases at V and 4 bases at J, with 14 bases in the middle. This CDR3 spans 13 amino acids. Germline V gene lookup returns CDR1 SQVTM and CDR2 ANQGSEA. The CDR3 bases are TGCAGCGTTTCGGGCAGGAGGGGCACTGAAGCTTTCTTT. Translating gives CSVSGRRGTEAFF. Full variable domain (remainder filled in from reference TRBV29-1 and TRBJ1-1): SAVISQKPSRDICQRGTSLTIQCQVDSQVTMMFWYRQQPGQSLTLIATANQGSEATYESGFVIDKFPISRPNLTFSTLTVSNMSPEDSSIYLCSVSGRRGTEAFFGQGTRLTVV.

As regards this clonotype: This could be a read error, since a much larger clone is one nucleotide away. The CDR3 DNA sequence: TGTGCCTGCAGTGACCCGGGACACAACACCGGGGAGCTGTTTTTT. Residues: CACSDPGHNTGELFF. V gene TRBV6-2 or TRBV6-3 combines with J gene TRBJ2-2, with a possible D match to TRBD1 (6 bases). CDR1 is MNHEY and CDR2 is SVGEGT in the germline V gene. The CDR3 contains 15 residues.

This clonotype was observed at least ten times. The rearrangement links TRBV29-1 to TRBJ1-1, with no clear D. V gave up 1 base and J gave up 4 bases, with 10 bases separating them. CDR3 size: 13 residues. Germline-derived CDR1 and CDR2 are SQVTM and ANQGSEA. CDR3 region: CSVEGNSGTEAFF. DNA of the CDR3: TGCAGCGTTGAAGGGAACAGCGGCACTGAAGCTTTCTTT.

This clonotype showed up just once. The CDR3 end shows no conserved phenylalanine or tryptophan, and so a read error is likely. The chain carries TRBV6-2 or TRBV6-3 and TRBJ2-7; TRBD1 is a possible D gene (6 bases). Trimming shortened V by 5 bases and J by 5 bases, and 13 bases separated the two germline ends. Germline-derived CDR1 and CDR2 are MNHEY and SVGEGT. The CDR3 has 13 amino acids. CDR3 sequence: CASSPDRFDEQYL. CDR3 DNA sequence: TGTGCCAGCAGTCCAGACAGGTTCGACGAGCAGTACTTA.

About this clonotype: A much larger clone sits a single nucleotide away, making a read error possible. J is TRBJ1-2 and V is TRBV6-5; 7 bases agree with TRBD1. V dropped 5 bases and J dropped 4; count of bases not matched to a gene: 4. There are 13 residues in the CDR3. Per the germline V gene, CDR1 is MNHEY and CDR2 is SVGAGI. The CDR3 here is CASSEQGSYGYTF. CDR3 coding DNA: TGTGCCAGCAGTGAACAGGGGAGCTATGGCTACACCTTC.

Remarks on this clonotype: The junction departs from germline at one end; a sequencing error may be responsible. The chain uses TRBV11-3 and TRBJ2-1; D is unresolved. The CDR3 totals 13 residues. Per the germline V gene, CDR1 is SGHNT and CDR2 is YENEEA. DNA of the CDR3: TGTGCCAGCAGCCCCACATCTGGCAATGAACAGTTATTC. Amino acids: CASSPTSGNEQLF.

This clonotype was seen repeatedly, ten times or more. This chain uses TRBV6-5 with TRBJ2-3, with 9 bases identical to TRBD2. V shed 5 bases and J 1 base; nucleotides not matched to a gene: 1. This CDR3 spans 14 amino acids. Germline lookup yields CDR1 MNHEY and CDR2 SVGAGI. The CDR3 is CASSASGGTDTQYF. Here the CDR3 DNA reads TGTGCCAGCAGTGCTAGCGGGGGCACAGATACGCAGTATTTT.

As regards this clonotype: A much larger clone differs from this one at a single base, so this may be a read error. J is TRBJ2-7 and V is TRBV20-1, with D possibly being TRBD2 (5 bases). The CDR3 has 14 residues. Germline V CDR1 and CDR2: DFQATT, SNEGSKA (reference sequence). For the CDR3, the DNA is TGCAGTACTAGGGATCGACGACGGTCCTACGAGCAGTACTTC. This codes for CSTRDRRRSYEQYF.

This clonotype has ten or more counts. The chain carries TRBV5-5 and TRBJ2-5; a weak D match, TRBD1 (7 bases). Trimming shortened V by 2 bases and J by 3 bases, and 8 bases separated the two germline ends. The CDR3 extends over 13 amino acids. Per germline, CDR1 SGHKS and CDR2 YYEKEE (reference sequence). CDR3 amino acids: CASSFRGEETQYF. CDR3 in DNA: TGTGCCAGCAGCTTCAGGGGGGAAGAGACCCAGTACTTC.

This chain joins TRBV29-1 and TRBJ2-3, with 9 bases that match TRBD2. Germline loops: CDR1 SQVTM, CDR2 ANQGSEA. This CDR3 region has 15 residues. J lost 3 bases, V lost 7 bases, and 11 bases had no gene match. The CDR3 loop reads CSAVGMGLATDTQYF. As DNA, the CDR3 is TGCAGCGCCGTGGGGATGGGACTAGCAACAGATACGCAGTATTTT.

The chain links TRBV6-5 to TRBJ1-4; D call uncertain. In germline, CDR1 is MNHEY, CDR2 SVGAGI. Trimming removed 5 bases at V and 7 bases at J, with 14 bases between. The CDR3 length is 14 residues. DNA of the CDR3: TGTGCCAGCAGTAAAACGGGGTTGCCTGAAAAACTGTTTTTT. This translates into CASSKTGLPEKLFF.